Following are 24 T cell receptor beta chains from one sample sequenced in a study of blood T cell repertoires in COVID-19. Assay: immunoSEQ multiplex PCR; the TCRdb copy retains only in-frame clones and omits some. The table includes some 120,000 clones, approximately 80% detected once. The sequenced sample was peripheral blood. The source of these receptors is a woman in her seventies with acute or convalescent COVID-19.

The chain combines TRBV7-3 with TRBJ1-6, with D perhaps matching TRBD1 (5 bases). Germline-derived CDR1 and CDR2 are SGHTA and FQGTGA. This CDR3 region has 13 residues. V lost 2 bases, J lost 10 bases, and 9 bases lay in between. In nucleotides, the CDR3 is TGTGCCAGCAGCTTAGTCAGGGAATCACCCCTCCACTTT. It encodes CASSLVRESPLHF.

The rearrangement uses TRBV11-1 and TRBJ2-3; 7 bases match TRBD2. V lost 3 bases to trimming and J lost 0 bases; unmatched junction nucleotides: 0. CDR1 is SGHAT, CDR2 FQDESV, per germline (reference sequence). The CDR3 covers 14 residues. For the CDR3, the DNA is TGTGCCAGCAGCTTTAGCGGGAGCACAGATACGCAGTATTTT. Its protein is CASSFSGSTDTQYF.

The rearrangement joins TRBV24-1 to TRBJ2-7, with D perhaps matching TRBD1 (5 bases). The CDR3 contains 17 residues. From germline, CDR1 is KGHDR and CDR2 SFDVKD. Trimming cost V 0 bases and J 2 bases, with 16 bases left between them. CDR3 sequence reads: CATSDLQSGPLPYEQYF. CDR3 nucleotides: TGTGCCACCAGTGATTTGCAATCAGGGCCACTTCCCTACGAGCAGTACTTC.

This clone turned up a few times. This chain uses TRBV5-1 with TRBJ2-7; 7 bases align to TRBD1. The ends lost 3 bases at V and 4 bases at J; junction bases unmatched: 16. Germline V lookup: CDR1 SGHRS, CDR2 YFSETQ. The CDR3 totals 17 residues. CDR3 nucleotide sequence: TGCGCCAGCAGCTGGGCCTCCCCGACAGGGTCGGGGTACGAGCAGTACTTC. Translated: CASSWASPTGSGYEQYF. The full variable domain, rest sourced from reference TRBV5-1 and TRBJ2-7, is KAGVTQTPRYLIKTRGQQVTLSCSPISGHRSVSWYQQTPGQGLQFLFEYFSETQRNKGNFPGRFSGRQFSNSRSEMNVSTLELGDSALYLCASSWASPTGSGYEQYFGPGTRLTVT.

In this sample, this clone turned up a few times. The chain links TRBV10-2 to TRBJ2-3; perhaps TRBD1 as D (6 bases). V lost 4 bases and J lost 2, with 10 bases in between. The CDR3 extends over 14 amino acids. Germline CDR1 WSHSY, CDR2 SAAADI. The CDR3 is CASSGTANTDTQYF. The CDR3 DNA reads TGCGCCAGCAGTGGGACAGCTAACACAGATACGCAGTATTTT.

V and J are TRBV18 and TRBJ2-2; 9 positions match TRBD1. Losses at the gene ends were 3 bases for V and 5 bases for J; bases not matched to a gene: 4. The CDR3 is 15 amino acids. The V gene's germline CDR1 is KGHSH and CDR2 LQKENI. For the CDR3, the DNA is TGTGCCAGCTCACCGTGGGACAGGGTGACCGGGGAGCTGTTTTTT. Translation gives CASSPWDRVTGELFF. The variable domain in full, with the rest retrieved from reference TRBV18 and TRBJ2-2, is NAGVMQNPRHLVRRRGQEARLRCSPMKGHSHVYWYRQLPEEGLKFMVYLQKENIIDESGMPKERFSAEFPKEGPSILRIQQVVRGDSAAYFCASSPWDRVTGELFFGEGSRLTVL.

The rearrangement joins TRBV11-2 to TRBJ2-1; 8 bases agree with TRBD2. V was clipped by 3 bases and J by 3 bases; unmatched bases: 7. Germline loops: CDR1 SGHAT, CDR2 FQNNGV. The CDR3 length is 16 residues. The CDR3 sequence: CASSLGVAGLYNEQFF. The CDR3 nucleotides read TGTGCCAGCAGCTTGGGGGTAGCGGGGCTCTACAATGAGCAGTTCTTC. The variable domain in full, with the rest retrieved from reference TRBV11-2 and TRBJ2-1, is EAGVAQSPRYKIIEKRQSVAFWCNPISGHATLYWYQQILGQGPKLLIQFQNNGVVDDSQLPKDRFSAERLKGVDSTLKIQPAKLEDSAVYLCASSLGVAGLYNEQFFGPGTRLTVL.

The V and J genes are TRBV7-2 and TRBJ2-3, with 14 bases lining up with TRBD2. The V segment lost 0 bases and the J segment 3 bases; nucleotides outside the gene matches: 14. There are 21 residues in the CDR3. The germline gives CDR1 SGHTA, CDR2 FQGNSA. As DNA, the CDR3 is TGTGCCAGCAGCTTAGCCCCCTCGACTAGCGGGAGGGCCCATAGAACAGATACGCAGTATTTT. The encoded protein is CASSLAPSTSGRAHRTDTQYF.

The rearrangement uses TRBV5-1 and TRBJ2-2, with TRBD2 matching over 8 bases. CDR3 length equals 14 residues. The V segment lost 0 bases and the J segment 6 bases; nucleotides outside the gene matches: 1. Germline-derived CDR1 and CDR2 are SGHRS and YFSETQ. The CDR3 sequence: CASSLAGRAGELFF. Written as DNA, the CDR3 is TGCGCCAGCAGCTTGGCCGGGAGGGCCGGGGAGCTGTTTTTT.

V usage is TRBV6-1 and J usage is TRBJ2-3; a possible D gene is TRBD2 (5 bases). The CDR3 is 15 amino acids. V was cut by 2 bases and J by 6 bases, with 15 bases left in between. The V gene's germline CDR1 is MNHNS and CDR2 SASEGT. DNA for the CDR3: TGTGCCAGCAGTGAACTACAAGTCCGAGGGGATACGCAGTATTTT. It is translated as CASSELQVRGDTQYF.

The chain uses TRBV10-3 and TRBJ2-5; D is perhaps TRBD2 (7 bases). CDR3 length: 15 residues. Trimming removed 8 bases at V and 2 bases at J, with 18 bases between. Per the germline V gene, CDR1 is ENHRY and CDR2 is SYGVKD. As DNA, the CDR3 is TGTGCCATCGCGGGGGCGGCGGAGCCACAAGAGACCCAGTACTTC. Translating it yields CAIAGAAEPQETQYF.

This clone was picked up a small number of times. CDR3 in DNA: TGTGCCAGCAGCGTAGCCTTACAGGGATCGAACACCGGGGAGCTGTTTTTT. It specifies CASSVALQGSNTGELFF. The chain uses TRBV9 and TRBJ2-2; D may be TRBD1 (6 bases). This CDR3 is 17 amino acids long. V was cut by 0 bases and J by 0 bases, with 12 bases left in between. The V gene's germline CDR1 is SGDLS and CDR2 YYNGEE.

This CDR3 reads CASSTTGYQPQHF. In nucleotides, the CDR3 is TGTGCCAGCAGCACGACAGGGTACCAGCCCCAGCATTTT. The V and J genes are TRBV6-2 or TRBV6-3 and TRBJ1-5; TRBD1 matches 7 bases. CDR3 length: 13 amino acids. Trimming took 6 bases from V and 7 from J; bases not matched to a gene: 6. The germline gives CDR1 MNHEY, CDR2 SVGEGT.

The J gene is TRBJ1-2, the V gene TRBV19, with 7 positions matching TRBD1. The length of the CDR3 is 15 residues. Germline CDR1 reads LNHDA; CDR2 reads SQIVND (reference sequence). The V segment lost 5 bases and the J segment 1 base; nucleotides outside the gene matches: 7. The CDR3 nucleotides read TGTGCCAGTAGTCCCCAGACAGGGTTTAACTATGGCTACACCTTC. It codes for CASSPQTGFNYGYTF.

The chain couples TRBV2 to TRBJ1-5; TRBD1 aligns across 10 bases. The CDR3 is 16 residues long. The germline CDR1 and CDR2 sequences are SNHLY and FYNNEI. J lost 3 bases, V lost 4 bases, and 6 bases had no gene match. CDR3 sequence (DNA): TGTGCCAGCAGTGGCCGGGACAGGGGTTACAATCAGCCCCAGCATTTT. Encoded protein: CASSGRDRGYNQPQHF. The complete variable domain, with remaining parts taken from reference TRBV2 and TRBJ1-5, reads EPEVTQTPSHQVTQMGQEVILRCVPISNHLYFYWYRQILGQKVEFLVSFYNNEISEKSEIFDDQFSVERPDGSNFTLKIRSTKLEDSAMYFCASSGRDRGYNQPQHFGDGTRLSIL.

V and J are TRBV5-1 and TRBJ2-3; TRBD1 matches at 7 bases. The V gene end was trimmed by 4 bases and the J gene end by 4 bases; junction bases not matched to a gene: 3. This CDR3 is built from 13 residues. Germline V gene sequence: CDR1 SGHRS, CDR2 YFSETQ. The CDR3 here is CASSQGDADTQYF. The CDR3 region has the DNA TGCGCCAGCAGCCAGGGGGACGCAGATACGCAGTATTTT. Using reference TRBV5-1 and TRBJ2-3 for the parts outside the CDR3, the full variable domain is KAGVTQTPRYLIKTRGQQVTLSCSPISGHRSVSWYQQTPGQGLQFLFEYFSETQRNKGNFPGRFSGRQFSNSRSEMNVSTLELGDSALYLCASSQGDADTQYFGPGTRLTVL.

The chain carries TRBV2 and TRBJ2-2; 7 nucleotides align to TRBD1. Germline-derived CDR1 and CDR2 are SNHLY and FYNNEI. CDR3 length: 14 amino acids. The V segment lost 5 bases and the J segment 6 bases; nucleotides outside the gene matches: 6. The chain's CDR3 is CASSYTQGAGELFF. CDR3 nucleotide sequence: TGTGCCAGCAGTTATACCCAGGGGGCCGGGGAGCTGTTTTTT.

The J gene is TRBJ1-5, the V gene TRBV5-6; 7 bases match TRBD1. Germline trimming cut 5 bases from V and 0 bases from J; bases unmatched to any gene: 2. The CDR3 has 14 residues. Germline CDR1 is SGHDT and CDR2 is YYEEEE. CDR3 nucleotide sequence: TGTGCCAGCAGTCCAGGGGGTAGCAATCAGCCCCAGCATTTT. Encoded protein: CASSPGGSNQPQHF.

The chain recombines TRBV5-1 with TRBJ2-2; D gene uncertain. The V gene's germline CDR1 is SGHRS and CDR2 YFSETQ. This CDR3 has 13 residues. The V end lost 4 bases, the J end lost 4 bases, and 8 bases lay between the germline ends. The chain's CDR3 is CASSPLGTGELFF. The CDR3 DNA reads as TGCGCCAGCAGCCCGCTAGGCACCGGGGAGCTGTTTTTT.

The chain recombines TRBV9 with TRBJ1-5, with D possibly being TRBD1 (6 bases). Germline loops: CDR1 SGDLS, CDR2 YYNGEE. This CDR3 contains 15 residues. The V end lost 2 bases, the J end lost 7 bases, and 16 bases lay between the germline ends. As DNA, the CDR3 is TGTGCCAGCAGCGTCGAGGGGGACCAGAGGCAGCCCCAGCATTTT. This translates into CASSVEGDQRQPQHF. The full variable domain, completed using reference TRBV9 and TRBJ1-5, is DSGVTQTPKHLITATGQRVTLRCSPRSGDLSVYWYQQSLDQGLQFLIQYYNGEERAKGNILERFSAQQFPDLHSELNLSSLELGDSALYFCASSVEGDQRQPQHFGDGTRLSIL.

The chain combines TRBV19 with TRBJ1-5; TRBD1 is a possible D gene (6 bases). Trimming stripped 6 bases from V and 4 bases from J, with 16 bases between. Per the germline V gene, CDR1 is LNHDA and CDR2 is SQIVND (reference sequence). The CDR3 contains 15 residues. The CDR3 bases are TGTGCCAGTAGGAAACGGACAGAAACTAATCAGCCCCAGCATTTT. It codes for CASRKRTETNQPQHF.

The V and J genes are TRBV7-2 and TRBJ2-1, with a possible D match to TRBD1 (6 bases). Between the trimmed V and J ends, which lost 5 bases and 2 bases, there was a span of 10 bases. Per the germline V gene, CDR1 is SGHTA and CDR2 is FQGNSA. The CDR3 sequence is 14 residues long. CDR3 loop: CASSRDTTYNEQFF. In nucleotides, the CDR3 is TGTGCCAGCAGCCGGGACACAACCTACAATGAGCAGTTCTTC. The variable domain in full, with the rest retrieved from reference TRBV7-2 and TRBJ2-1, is GAGVSQSPSNKVTEKGKDVELRCDPISGHTALYWYRQSLGQGLEFLIYFQGNSAPDKSGLPSDRFSAERTGGSVSTLTIQRTQQEDSAVYLCASSRDTTYNEQFFGPGTRLTVL.

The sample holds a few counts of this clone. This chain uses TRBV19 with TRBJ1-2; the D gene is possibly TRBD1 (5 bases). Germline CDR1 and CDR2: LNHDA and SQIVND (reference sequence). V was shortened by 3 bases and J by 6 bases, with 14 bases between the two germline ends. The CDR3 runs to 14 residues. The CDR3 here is CASSIRGLLDGYTF. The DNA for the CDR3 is TGTGCCAGTAGTATTCGGGGACTACTGGATGGCTACACCTTC. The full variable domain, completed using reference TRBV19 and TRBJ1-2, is DGGITQSPKYLFRKEGQNVTLSCEQNLNHDAMYWYRQDPGQGLRLIYYSQIVNDFQKGDIAEGYSVSREKKESFPLTVTSAQKNPTAFYLCASSIRGLLDGYTFGSGTRLTVV.

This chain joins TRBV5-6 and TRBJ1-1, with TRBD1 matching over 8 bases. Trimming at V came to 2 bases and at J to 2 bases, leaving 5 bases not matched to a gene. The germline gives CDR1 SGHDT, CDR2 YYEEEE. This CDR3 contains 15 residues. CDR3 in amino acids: CASSLYDRGNTEAFF. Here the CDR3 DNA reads TGTGCCAGCAGCTTATACGACAGGGGTAACACTGAAGCTTTCTTT.